This TCR beta chain emerged from a study of blood T cell repertoires in COVID-19. The wider study: Samples came from the United States, Italy and Spain, spanning acute and convalescent COVID-19. PBMCs, B-cell-depleted T cells, or T cells were the source of the cDNA or gDNA that made up the material.

This clone has only a few counts. Source study methods: It was from reference gene primer amplification that nucleated cell counts were estimated. Sequenced by immunoSEQ multiplex PCR; TCRdb stores in-frame clones only, minus some. That table gives V, J and clone size, and the DNA gave D and trimming. The top ten hold 6.5% to 7% of the sample, which has 390,000 or so clones, roughly 90% seen once. This CDR3 has 14 residues. V dropped 6 bases and J dropped 3 bases, with 12 bases sitting between them. Germline V gives CDR1 MNHEY, CDR2 SMNVEV (reference sequence). This chain links TRBV27 with TRBJ1-5; tentatively, D is TRBD1 (6 bases). Specimen: peripheral blood. The TCR was taken from a man aged 18 to 29 with active or convalescent COVID-19. CDR3 nucleotides: TGTGCCAGCAGCGCAACAGGGAACAATCAGCCCCAGCATTTT. Translation: CASSATGNNQPQHF.